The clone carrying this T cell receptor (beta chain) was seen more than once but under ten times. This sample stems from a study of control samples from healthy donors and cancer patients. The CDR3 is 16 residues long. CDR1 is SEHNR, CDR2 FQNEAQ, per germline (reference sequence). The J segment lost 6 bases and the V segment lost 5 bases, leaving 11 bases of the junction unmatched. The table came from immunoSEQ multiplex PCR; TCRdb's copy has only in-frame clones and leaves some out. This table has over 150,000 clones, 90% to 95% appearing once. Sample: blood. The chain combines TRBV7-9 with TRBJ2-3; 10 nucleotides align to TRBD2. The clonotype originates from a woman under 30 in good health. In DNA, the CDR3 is TGTGCCAGCAGCCTCTGGGCTCTAGCGGGAGTGGATACGCAGTATTTT. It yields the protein CASSLWALAGVDTQYF.